This T cell receptor beta chain was retrieved from a study of regulatory T cells in long-lasting Graves disease. Both iRepertoire HTBI primers and Arm-PCR of CDR3 regions were used to build the TCR beta libraries. Original data processing: Taken together, the samples had 55 to 65 TRBV and around 14 TRBJ segments identified. From the multiplex PCR reads, TCRdb called clonotypes with MiXCR, one entry per CDR3 protein. The V and J calls come from TCRdb's annotation, not from the publication. Of around 450,000 distinct CDR3 sequences listed, about 22% are singletons. V lost 4 bases, J lost 0 bases, and 8 bases lay in between. Germline V gene data show CDR1 as SGDLS and CDR2 as YYNGEE. The CDR3 spans 14 residues. Time point here: persistent/refractory GD, antithyroid drugs over 5 years with positive TRAb. Isolated PBMC RNA provided the starting material for the TCR library. This clonotype has just a few counts.

This clonotype was sampled from a female donor with Graves disease. Sequencing was performed on peripheral blood mononuclear cells (PBMCs), taken when the disease was refractory, from a patient treated with antithyroid drugs. The rearrangement joins TRBV9 to TRBJ1-5; D ambiguous. CDR3 protein: CASSKDYSNQPQHF. In DNA, the CDR3 is TGTGCCAGCAGCAAAGATTATAGCAATCAGCCCCAGCATTTT.